A single sample is the source of the 20 T cell receptor beta chains below, sequenced in a study of CD4 and CD8 cells across lung adenocarcinoma regions. TCRdb used MiXCR to reprocess the PCR reads, holding one entry per CDR3 protein. There are 7,500 to 10,000 distinct CDR3 sequences in the sample; approximately 51% occur only once, and 18% lies in the top ten. The sequenced material came from CD4+ T cells from the margin of a lung tumor. The source of these receptors is a male donor with lung adenocarcinoma. The CD4 and CD8 labels of this study may be unreliable.

In DNA form, the CDR3 reads TGTGCCAGCAGTGAAGTGGACACCCAGAACACTGAAGCTTTCTTT. Translated: CASSEVDTQNTEAFF. V gene TRBV6-1 combines with J gene TRBJ1-1; a possible D gene is TRBD1 (5 bases). Trimming pared 1 base from V and 1 base from J, leaving 10 bases between. Germline V lookup: CDR1 MNHNS, CDR2 SASEGT. The CDR3 totals 15 residues.

The CDR3 loop is CASTSGGGAGGPGTETQYF. Written as DNA, the CDR3 is TGTGCCAGCACCTCCGGGGGGGGAGCGGGGGGCCCTGGCACAGAGACCCAGTACTTC. The chain carries TRBV6-1 and TRBJ2-5, with TRBD2 matching 9 bases. Germline V gene lookup returns CDR1 MNHNS and CDR2 SASEGT. The CDR3 sequence is 19 residues long. The trim removed 7 bases at V and 4 bases at J, leaving 22 bases unmatched.

The chain links TRBV25-1 to TRBJ2-2, with D tentatively TRBD2 (6 bases). This CDR3 spans 15 amino acids. Germline loops: CDR1 MGHDK, CDR2 SYGVNS. The ends were cut back, 3 bases at V and 1 base at J, with 9 bases in the middle. The CDR3 spells CASSDSGMNTGELFF. Here the CDR3 DNA reads TGTGCCAGCAGTGATAGCGGAATGAACACCGGGGAGCTGTTTTTT.

The chain uses TRBV6-1 and TRBJ2-1; 7 bases agree with TRBD2. The last part of the DNA fits TRBJ2-5 better; the J call may be wrong. The CDR3 totals 15 residues. The germline gives CDR1 MNHNS, CDR2 SASEGT. CDR3 loop: CASRPEWGGQETQYF. The DNA for the CDR3 is TGTGCCAGCCGACCCGAGTGGGGGGGGCAAGAGACCCAGTACTTC.

This rearrangement joins TRBV12-3 or TRBV12-4 to TRBJ2-1, with D unresolved. V shed 1 base and J shed 9 bases, with 10 bases lying between them. CDR3 length equals 13 residues. CDR3 nucleotides: TGTGCCAGCAGTTTAGACATGAGAGGTGAGCAGTTCTTC. Encoded protein: CASSLDMRGEQFF.

At least ten counts were recorded for this clonotype. This chain uses TRBV6-1 with TRBJ1-5; 9 positions agree with TRBD1. The length of the CDR3 is 16 residues. Germline trimming cut 5 bases from V and 5 bases from J; bases unmatched to any gene: 10. Germline assignment: CDR1 MNHNS and CDR2 SASEGT. CDR3 DNA: TGTGCCAGCAGTCCTGAGCCGGGACAGGGATATCAGCCCCAGCATTTT. Translated, it gives CASSPEPGQGYQPQHF.

Of note for this clonotype: This clone may be a read error of a much larger clone one base away. The J gene is TRBJ2-1, the V gene TRBV7-2; D unresolved. The V end was cut by 3 bases, the J end by 13 bases, with 19 bases between. The length of the CDR3 is 14 residues. CDR1 and CDR2 (germline): SGHTA, FQGNSA. The CDR3 sequence: CASSFGSEGNIQFF. CDR3 DNA sequence: TGTGCCAGCAGCTTTGGCTCTGAAGGAAACATTCAGTTCTTC.

Ten or more counts support this clonotype. This chain uses TRBV12-3 or TRBV12-4 with TRBJ2-1; possible D gene TRBD2, 6 bases. The germline V and J ends were trimmed by 6 bases and 0 bases, with 15 bases remaining between them. The length of the CDR3 is 16 residues. CDR3 sequence reads: CASSRLARSSYNEQFF. CDR3 sequence (DNA): TGTGCCAGCAGCCGTCTAGCGCGGAGCTCCTACAATGAGCAGTTCTTC.

The chain recombines TRBV9 with TRBJ2-1; D is perhaps TRBD1 (6 bases). TRBJ2-7 explains the end of the DNA better; the J call may be wrong. CDR1 SGDLS and CDR2 YYNGEE come from the germline V gene. The CDR3 sequence is 14 residues long. CDR3 sequence: CASSSTGSSSEQYF. In DNA, the CDR3 is TGTGCCAGCAGCTCAACAGGGAGTTCGTCCGAGCAGTACTTC.

This clonotype was counted at least ten times. The chain couples TRBV4-1 to TRBJ1-2; possibly TRBD1 for D (5 bases). The CDR3 is 14 amino acids. Germline values: CDR1 MGHRA, CDR2 YSYEKL. Trimming stripped 3 bases from V and 8 bases from J, with 16 bases between. The CDR3 sequence: CASSQTAGTSGYTF. Here the CDR3 DNA reads TGCGCCAGCAGCCAGACAGCCGGGACTAGCGGCTACACCTTC.

This clonotype was picked up a small number of times. The chain links TRBV30 to TRBJ1-6; TRBD1 aligns across 11 bases. CDR1 and CDR2 (germline): GTSNPN, SVGIG (reference sequence). This CDR3 has 14 residues. The trim removed 5 bases at V and 10 bases at J, leaving 7 bases unmatched. This CDR3 is CAWGRTGGLSPLHF. In nucleotides, the CDR3 is TGTGCCTGGGGACGGACAGGGGGCTTATCACCCCTCCACTTT.

The chain recombines TRBV10-3 with TRBJ2-1; TRBD2 matches 16 bases. The CDR3 has 14 amino acids. Germline CDR1 is ENHRY and CDR2 is SYGVKD. Trimming removed 10 bases from V and 8 bases from J; junction bases left unmatched: 5. The CDR3 nucleotides read TGTGCCACAATGGGACTAGCGGGAGGGGATGAGCAGTTCTTC. It yields the protein CATMGLAGGDEQFF.

Details on this clonotype: The junction and the germline gene differ at one end; a read error may be behind it. V and J are TRBV7-2 and TRBJ2-5, with 9 bases aligning to TRBD2. The CDR3 covers 14 residues. Germline V gene lookup returns CDR1 SGHTA and CDR2 FQGNSA. As DNA, the CDR3 is TGTGCGAGCAGCGGGGGGCCGGGGCAAGACACCCAGTACTTC. Its translation: CASSGGPGQDTQYF.

The chain uses TRBV27 and TRBJ2-2; 8 bases are a match to TRBD2. Unmatched junction bases numbered 9, after V lost 5 bases and J lost 4 bases. The CDR3 is 16 residues long. Germline loops: CDR1 MNHEY, CDR2 SMNVEV (reference sequence). In DNA form, the CDR3 reads TGTGCCAGCAGTCCACAGCGGGGGCGGGGCACCGGGGAGCTGTTTTTT. This translates into CASSPQRGRGTGELFF.

In its sample, this clonotype was seen many times. This chain uses TRBV6-2 or TRBV6-3 with TRBJ2-3; 8 bases are a match to TRBD1. The CDR3 totals 14 residues. The ends lost 7 bases at V and 2 bases at J; junction bases unmatched: 5. Germline V gene data show CDR1 as MNHEY and CDR2 as SVGEGT. The CDR3 nucleotides read TGTGCCAGCACTCCTCAGGGGGCCACAGATACGCAGTATTTT. Translated: CASTPQGATDTQYF.

This rearrangement joins TRBV12-3 or TRBV12-4 to TRBJ2-3; D call uncertain. The CDR3 runs 13 residues. V was shortened by 6 bases and J by 7 bases, with 14 bases between the two germline ends. In DNA, the CDR3 is TGTGCCAGCAGCTTTAGAACAGTGAATACGCAGTATTTT. Amino acids: CASSFRTVNTQYF.

This clonotype came up many times. The chain carries TRBV6-5 and TRBJ1-1, with D possibly TRBD1 on 6 matching bases. V was cut by 6 bases and J by 0 bases, with 11 bases left in between. Looked up from germline, CDR1 is MNHEY and CDR2 is SVGAGI. The CDR3 length is 14 residues. CDR3 region: CASSRTGLNTEAFF. The CDR3 DNA is TGTGCCAGCAGCCGTACAGGGCTGAACACTGAAGCTTTCTTT.

This chain uses TRBV10-2 with TRBJ2-1; D ambiguous. Germline CDR1 is WSHSY and CDR2 is SAAADI. The CDR3 is 18 amino acids. Trimming left V 6 bases short and J 6 bases short, with 27 bases between. The CDR3 DNA is TGCGCCAGCAGCGAGCCCCATACTATACAATTTGTGTCCAATGAGCAGTTCTTC. Amino acids: CASSEPHTIQFVSNEQFF.

This clonotype was found many times. V usage is TRBV7-6 and J usage is TRBJ2-5, with 8 bases fitting TRBD1. With the DNA end fitting TRBJ2-7 better, the J assignment may be wrong. This CDR3 spans 14 amino acids. From germline, CDR1 is SGHVS and CDR2 FNYEAQ. CDR3 in amino acids: CASSVSSQGGEQYF. The CDR3 region has the DNA TGTGCCAGCAGCGTCTCCTCACAGGGGGGCGAGCAGTACTTC.

V gene TRBV6-1 combines with J gene TRBJ2-2, with a possible D match to TRBD1 (5 bases). The CDR3 runs 17 residues. Germline V CDR1 and CDR2: MNHNS, SASEGT. Between the trimmed V and J ends, which lost 6 bases and 0 bases, there was a span of 17 bases. CDR3 protein: CASSPGSGETNTGELFF. DNA for the CDR3: TGTGCCAGCAGCCCAGGGTCTGGGGAAACGAACACCGGGGAGCTGTTTTTT.